This TCR beta chain was documented in a study of T cells in Graves' hyperthyroidism and ophthalmopathy. This clonotype was recorded at least ten times. Authors of the study amplified TCR beta CDR3 regions from RNA transcripts. The HTBI set primed first-round TCR CDR3 RT-PCR. TCRdb re-analysed the multiplex PCR reads in MiXCR, keeping a single row per CDR3 protein. The table has around 300,000 distinct CDR3 sequences, roughly an eighth seen once. Germline lookup yields CDR1 LGHNT and CDR2 FRNRAP. CDR3 length: 11 amino acids. V lost 6 bases and J lost 8, with 10 bases in between. The V call is TRBV12-5, the J call TRBJ1-2, with D possibly TRBD1 on 6 matching bases. The clonotype was recovered from a woman aged 40 to 55 with Graves' hyperthyroidism. Sequencing was performed on blood. The CDR3 coding sequence is TGTGCTAGTGGGGGGACACGCGGCTACACCTTC. Amino acid sequence: CASGGTRGYTF.